A single sample is the source of the 6 T cell receptor beta chains below, sequenced in a study of T cells in Graves' hyperthyroidism and ophthalmopathy. TCR beta CDR3 sequences were amplified from RNA transcripts. HTBI primers were the set used in a first-round RT-PCR of the TCR CDR3. From the multiplex PCR reads, TCRdb called clonotypes with MiXCR, one entry per CDR3 protein. The sample holds about 400,000 distinct CDR3 sequences, around 25% seen once. The sample comprised blood. These receptors were obtained from a man aged 50-60 years with Graves' hyperthyroidism.

In this sample, this clonotype turned up many times. The chain has TRBV12-3 or TRBV12-4 and TRBJ1-2; D is ambiguous. CDR3 length: 15 amino acids. V was cut by 0 bases and J by 0 bases, with 8 bases left in between. The CDR3 coding sequence is TGTGCCAGCAGTTTAGCTGACACAGCTAACTATGGCTACACCTTC. Protein sequence: CASSLADTANYGYTF.

This clonotype was observed many times. The rearrangement links TRBV11-2 to TRBJ2-7, with D tentatively TRBD1 (5 bases). Germline V gene data show CDR1 as SGHAT and CDR2 as FQNNGV. The CDR3 covers 15 residues. Trimming removed 3 bases at V and 2 bases at J, with 14 bases between. DNA for the CDR3: TGTGCCAGCAGCTTCCCAGGGATGACCACCTACGAGCAGTACTTC. This codes for CASSFPGMTTYEQYF.

This clonotype has more than one count but fewer than ten. This CDR3 is CATIPLQAGYEQYF. The CDR3 nucleotides are TGTGCCACCATCCCCCTACAGGCCGGCTACGAGCAGTACTTC. The chain combines TRBV6-5 with TRBJ2-7, with D tentatively TRBD1 (5 bases). The V end lost 10 bases, the J end lost 3 bases, and 19 bases lay between the germline ends. CDR1 and CDR2 from the germline V gene are MNHEY and SVGAGI. This CDR3 spans 14 amino acids.

This clonotype was seen many times. This chain connects TRBV2 to TRBJ2-7; TRBD1 matches at 12 bases. Germline V CDR1 and CDR2: SNHLY, FYNNEI. The CDR3 covers 15 residues. The J segment lost 7 bases and the V segment lost 7 bases, leaving 11 bases of the junction unmatched. Here the CDR3 DNA reads TGTGCCAGCACCATTTGGGGACAGGGGGCTGAGGAGCAGTACTTC. Encoded protein: CASTIWGQGAEEQYF.

The CDR3 sequence is CASSSQGYADTQYF. In DNA, the CDR3 is TGTGCCAGCAGCTCCCAGGGGTATGCAGATACGCAGTATTTT. The chain has TRBV7-2 and TRBJ2-3; D perhaps matches TRBD1 (6 bases). V was pared by 4 bases and J by 4 bases, with 12 bases between. The CDR3 loop spans 14 amino acids. The germline CDR1 and CDR2 sequences are SGHTA and FQGNSA. Filled out from reference TRBV7-2 and TRBJ2-3, the complete variable domain reads GAGVSQSPSNKVTEKGKDVELRCDPISGHTALYWYRQSLGQGLEFLIYFQGNSAPDKSGLPSDRFSAERTGGSVSTLTIQRTQQEDSAVYLCASSSQGYADTQYFGPGTRLTVL.

This clonotype was seen at least ten times. The J gene is TRBJ1-1, the V gene TRBV11-1, with TRBD1 matching over 7 bases. Germline CDR1 reads SGHAT; CDR2 reads FQDESV (reference sequence). J gave up 5 bases and V 7 bases, and 10 bases lay outside the gene matches. CDR3 size: 14 residues. The CDR3 protein is CASTRGTVNTEAFF. CDR3 nucleotide sequence: TGTGCCAGCACCCGCGGGACAGTCAATACTGAAGCTTTCTTT.